This T cell receptor beta chain was captured by sequencing in a study of early T cells in non-severe SARS-CoV-2 infection. Study results and caveats: There was a bias toward anti-spike CD8 responses in VDJdb matching, which missed private and CD4 specificities.

Germline CDR1 is LGHDT and CDR2 is YNNKEL (reference sequence). This CDR3 is 16 amino acids long. The V and J ends lost 4 bases and 2 bases, in that order; junction bases with no gene match: 8. This clonotype was detected ten times or more. The antigen is not known. In the library, individual cDNA molecules carried attached unique molecular identifiers. TCRdb recomputed calls from the 5' RACE reads with MiXCR, one row per CDR3 protein. This table has approximately 120,000 distinct CDR3 sequences, 14% to 15% appearing once. Sequenced sample: whole blood. The chain couples TRBV3-1 to TRBJ2-4, with 7 bases matching TRBD1. The sequence was obtained from an adult who was a healthcare worker with PCR-confirmed SARS-CoV-2 infection or an uninfected control (not recorded which). CDR3 residues: CASSLAYRGSKNIQYF. CDR3 DNA sequence: TGTGCCAGCAGCCTTGCTTACAGGGGTTCCAAAAACATTCAGTACTTC.